This TCR beta chain originates from a study of CD8 T cells in ankylosing spondylitis. This clonotype was observed at least ten times. TCRdb passed the 5' RACE reads through MiXCR, listing each CDR3 protein once. The repertoire holds around 150,000 distinct CDR3 sequences, with roughly an eighth as singletons. Trimming left V 2 bases short and J 2 bases short, with 12 bases between. This CDR3 region has 15 residues. Germline CDR1 is SGHRS and CDR2 is YFSETQ. The origin of this receptor is a female donor with ankylosing spondylitis or in good health (not recorded which). The rearrangement joins TRBV5-1 to TRBJ2-3; D might be TRBD2 (5 bases). Material: blood, either unsorted or a sorted T cell fraction (not recorded which). CDR3 region: CASSLGLTPTDTQYF. The CDR3 DNA reads TGCGCCAGCAGCTTAGGACTTACCCCCACAGATACGCAGTATTTT.